The 30 T cell receptor beta chains below come from one sample, sequenced in a study of T cell responses to AZD1222 COVID-19 vaccine. Some clones are missing from TCRdb's copy, which holds only in-frame ones; the method was immunoSEQ multiplex PCR. The data contain 90,000 to 150,000 clones, roughly 87% of them singletons. The material was peripheral blood, obtained on day 0 of AZD1222 vaccination. These receptors were obtained from an adult in good health.

This clone came up a few times. CDR3 sequence (DNA): TGCGCCAGCCCTTCCTACGAGCAGTACTTC. This translates into CASPSYEQYF. The chain employs TRBV5-1 and TRBJ2-7; no definite D call. Germline CDR1 is SGHRS and CDR2 is YFSETQ. This CDR3 comprises 10 residues. The V end was cut by 7 bases, the J end by 1 base, with 3 bases between.

The V and J genes are TRBV7-2 and TRBJ1-5; D may be TRBD1 (6 bases). The CDR3 is 13 residues long. CDR1 is SGHTA, CDR2 FQGNSA, per germline. V was trimmed by 2 bases and J by 7 bases, leaving 9 bases between them. Here the CDR3 DNA reads TGTGCCAGCAGCTTAACAGGGATACAGCCCCAGCATTTT. It is translated as CASSLTGIQPQHF.

V is TRBV6-5 and J is TRBJ1-1; D possibly corresponds to TRBD1 (6 bases). V was cut by 5 bases and J by 6 bases, with 16 bases left in between. Germline CDR1 MNHEY, CDR2 SVGAGI. There are 14 residues in the CDR3. The CDR3 sequence is CASSRNRAGAEAFF. The CDR3 coding sequence is TGTGCCAGCAGTAGAAACAGGGCCGGGGCTGAAGCTTTCTTT.

This clone has just a few counts. The rearrangement joins TRBV6-4 to TRBJ2-3; TRBD2 matches at 8 bases. V shed 3 bases, J shed 0 bases, and the junction held 5 bases outside the gene matches. Per germline, CDR1 MRHNA and CDR2 SNTAGT. The CDR3 contains 16 residues. The CDR3 DNA reads as TGTGCCAGCAGTGAAGAGGCTAGCGGGAGCACAGATACGCAGTATTTT. Amino acid sequence: CASSEEASGSTDTQYF.

J is TRBJ2-7 and V is TRBV6-5; TRBD2 matches 10 bases. The CDR3 is 14 amino acids. The junction had 4 bases not matched to a gene; V was cut back by 5 bases and J by 3 bases. CDR1 MNHEY and CDR2 SVGAGI come from the germline V gene. CDR3 in DNA: TGTGCCAGCAGTCAAAGCGGGAGGGGCTACGAGCAGTACTTC. Its translation is CASSQSGRGYEQYF.

The chain uses TRBV6-2 or TRBV6-3 and TRBJ2-3; no definite D call. CDR1 is MNHEY and CDR2 is SVGEGT in the germline V gene. The CDR3 extends over 14 amino acids. Trimming pared 2 bases from V and 2 bases from J, leaving 8 bases between. The CDR3 DNA follows: TGTGCCAGCAGTTACAATCAGGACACAGATACGCAGTATTTT. Encoded protein: CASSYNQDTDTQYF.

The chain links TRBV11-3 to TRBJ2-1, with D tentatively TRBD2 (5 bases). The CDR3 spans 11 residues. CDR1 SGHNT and CDR2 YENEEA come from the germline V gene. The V and J ends lost 1 base and 13 bases respectively, with 8 bases between them. The CDR3 region is CASSLAEGQFF. CDR3 coding DNA: TGTGCCAGCAGCTTAGCTGAGGGACAGTTCTTC. Combining the CDR3 with reference TRBV11-3 and TRBJ2-1 gives the whole variable domain EAGVVQSPRYKIIEKKQPVAFWCNPISGHNTLYWYLQNLGQGPELLIRYENEEAVDDSQLPKDRFSAERLKGVDSTLKIQPAELGDSAVYLCASSLAEGQFFGPGTRLTVL.

The chain couples TRBV11-3 to TRBJ2-3; perhaps TRBD2 as D (5 bases). Trimming took off 1 base at V and 0 bases at J, with 14 bases between the two ends. Germline V CDR1 and CDR2: SGHNT, YENEEA. The CDR3 has 17 residues. The CDR3 DNA follows: TGTGCCAGCAGCTTAGGTCGGACTTATCCTAGCACAGATACGCAGTATTTT. Its protein product is CASSLGRTYPSTDTQYF. The variable domain in full, with the rest retrieved from reference TRBV11-3 and TRBJ2-3, is EAGVVQSPRYKIIEKKQPVAFWCNPISGHNTLYWYLQNLGQGPELLIRYENEEAVDDSQLPKDRFSAERLKGVDSTLKIQPAELGDSAVYLCASSLGRTYPSTDTQYFGPGTRLTVL.

The chain joins TRBV6-1 to TRBJ1-5; 7 bases fit TRBD1. The germline V gene encodes CDR1 MNHNS and CDR2 SASEGT. J gave up 6 bases and V 1 base, and 9 bases lay outside the gene matches. CDR3 size: 16 residues. The CDR3 is CASSEDDRVSSQPQHF. CDR3 in DNA: TGTGCCAGCAGTGAAGATGACAGGGTATCGAGTCAGCCCCAGCATTTT.

The sample holds one count of this clone. This chain links TRBV27 with TRBJ2-7; maybe TRBD2 (5 bases). The CDR3 runs to 14 residues. Per germline, CDR1 MNHEY and CDR2 SMNVEV (reference sequence). Trimming took 5 bases from V and 3 from J, leaving 14 bases between them. CDR3 nucleotide sequence: TGTGCCAGCAGTCGAATCTCCGGGATCTACGAGCAGTACTTC. It codes for CASSRISGIYEQYF.

This chain joins TRBV9 and TRBJ2-7, with D hard to call. Germline loops: CDR1 SGDLS, CDR2 YYNGEE. The CDR3 runs 12 residues. Between the trimmed V and J ends, which lost 3 bases and 7 bases, there was a span of 11 bases. Here the CDR3 reads CASSETGREQYF. The CDR3 nucleotides are TGTGCCAGCAGCGAAACCGGGCGGGAGCAGTACTTC. Full variable domain (outside the CDR3, taken from reference TRBV9 and TRBJ2-7): DSGVTQTPKHLITATGQRVTLRCSPRSGDLSVYWYQQSLDQGLQFLIQYYNGEERAKGNILERFSAQQFPDLHSELNLSSLELGDSALYFCASSETGREQYFGPGTRLTVT.

The J gene is TRBJ1-6, the V gene TRBV6-2 or TRBV6-3; tentatively, D is TRBD1 (5 bases). From germline, CDR1 is MNHEY and CDR2 SVGEGT. Trimming took off 2 bases at V and 7 bases at J, with 9 bases between the two ends. This CDR3 contains 14 residues. The CDR3 sequence is CASSYVAGNSPLHF. CDR3 in DNA: TGTGCCAGCAGTTACGTGGCAGGGAATTCACCCCTCCACTTT.

J is TRBJ2-5 and V is TRBV4-2, with 7 bases matching TRBD1. This CDR3 spans 16 amino acids. V shed 0 bases, J shed 2 bases, and the junction held 6 bases outside the gene matches. The V gene's germline CDR1 is LGHNA and CDR2 YNFKEQ. CDR3 bases: TGTGCCAGCAGCCAAGATTGGGACAGCAGACAAGAGACCCAGTACTTC. Translating it yields CASSQDWDSRQETQYF.

This chain connects TRBV7-2 to TRBJ1-3; unclear D gene. The germline V gene has CDR1 SGHTA and CDR2 FQGNSA. The germline V and J ends were trimmed by 1 base and 6 bases, with 10 bases remaining between them. This CDR3 region has 14 residues. CDR3: CASSLGSRLNTIYF. The CDR3 nucleotides read TGTGCCAGCAGCTTAGGTAGCAGGTTAAACACCATATATTTT.

V gene TRBV6-5 combines with J gene TRBJ1-1; D unclear. Germline V gene sequence: CDR1 MNHEY, CDR2 SVGAGI. The CDR3 contains 14 residues. The germline V and J ends were trimmed by 6 bases and 1 base, with 12 bases remaining between them. DNA of the CDR3: TGTGCCAGCAGCTACCGTTTGGGGAACACTGAAGCTTTCTTT. Amino acid sequence: CASSYRLGNTEAFF.

This clone has a single count. This chain joins TRBV5-1 and TRBJ1-6; the D gene is possibly TRBD1 (6 bases). The V end lost 4 bases, the J end lost 5 bases, and 13 bases lay between the germline ends. The CDR3 has 15 amino acids. Looked up from germline, CDR1 is SGHRS and CDR2 is YFSETQ. The CDR3 here is CASSPTGANNSPLHF. In nucleotides, the CDR3 is TGCGCCAGCAGCCCGACGGGGGCCAATAATTCACCCCTCCACTTT.

The chain recombines TRBV3-1 (or the pseudogene TRBV3-2) with TRBJ1-1, with D unresolved. Deletions cut 4 bases from V and 5 bases from J, with 11 bases between. This CDR3 contains 13 residues. Looked up from germline, CDR1 is LGHDT and CDR2 is YNNKEL (reference sequence). CDR3: CASSPSWDTEAFF. Here the CDR3 DNA reads TGTGCCAGCAGCCCTTCGTGGGATACTGAAGCTTTCTTT.

The V call is TRBV30, the J call TRBJ1-5; D gene uncertain. Germline CDR1 reads GTSNPN; CDR2 reads SVGIG (reference sequence). V shed 0 bases and J shed 2 bases, with 11 bases lying between them. The CDR3 consists of 15 residues. DNA of the CDR3: TGTGCCTGGAGTGTACTGGGCAGCCGCAATCAGCCCCAGCATTTT. Encoded protein: CAWSVLGSRNQPQHF.

This clone was observed once. The rearrangement uses TRBV12-3 or TRBV12-4 and TRBJ2-3; unclear D gene. This CDR3 comprises 12 residues. V was shortened by 2 bases and J by 4 bases, with 4 bases between the two germline ends. The DNA of the CDR3 is TGTGCCAGCAGTTTACCCTCAGATACGCAGTATTTT. It encodes CASSLPSDTQYF.

This chain joins TRBV30 and TRBJ2-3, with a weak D call TRBD1 (5 bases). V gave up 2 bases and J gave up 6 bases, with 9 bases separating them. Germline CDR1 is GTSNPN and CDR2 is SVGIG (reference sequence). The CDR3 loop spans 12 amino acids. Written as DNA, the CDR3 is TGTGCCTGGAGTATACAGGCGGATACGCAGTATTTT. Its translation: CAWSIQADTQYF.

This rearrangement joins TRBV5-4 to TRBJ2-7, with D possibly called TRBD1 or TRBD2 (5 bases each). V lost 4 bases to trimming and J lost 0 bases, with 17 bases between them. The CDR3 has 16 amino acids. Germline CDR1 and CDR2: SGHNT and YYREEE (reference sequence). This chain's CDR3 is CASSDGGASRSYEQYF. For the CDR3, the DNA is TGTGCCAGCAGCGATGGTGGGGCTAGCCGCTCCTACGAGCAGTACTTC.

The chain employs TRBV5-1 and TRBJ2-3, with D perhaps TRBD1 (5 bases). The CDR3 extends over 13 amino acids. Germline CDR1 is SGHRS and CDR2 is YFSETQ. The V and J ends lost 2 bases and 1 base respectively, with 5 bases between them. The chain's CDR3 is CASSLQGTDTQYF. CDR3 in DNA: TGCGCCAGCAGCTTACAGGGCACAGATACGCAGTATTTT.

The V and J genes are TRBV2 and TRBJ1-2; D not resolved. CDR3 length equals 11 residues. In germline, CDR1 is SNHLY, CDR2 FYNNEI. With 4 bases removed from V and 7 bases from J, the gap between germline ends came to 7 bases. The CDR3 sequence: CASSGLIGYTF. CDR3 in DNA: TGTGCCAGCAGTGGGCTGATTGGCTACACCTTC.

The chain recombines TRBV19 with TRBJ2-2, with D perhaps matching TRBD2 (6 bases). This CDR3 has 15 residues. Germline V gives CDR1 LNHDA, CDR2 SQIVND (reference sequence). V lost 7 bases and J 1 base, leaving 13 bases between the germline ends. The chain's CDR3 is CASTGAGLNTGELFF. As DNA, the CDR3 is TGTGCCAGTACTGGGGCGGGATTGAACACCGGGGAGCTGTTTTTT.

The chain has TRBV19 and TRBJ1-1; tentative D call: TRBD1 (5 bases). The V gene's germline CDR1 is LNHDA and CDR2 SQIVND (reference sequence). CDR3 length: 15 residues. V lost 6 bases, J lost 7 bases, and 21 bases lay in between. The CDR3 DNA reads TGTGCCAGTAGGTCGCCGGCAGGCCTGGGGGGTGAAGCTTTCTTT. It is translated as CASRSPAGLGGEAFF.

The chain uses TRBV27 and TRBJ1-5; 10 bases are shared with TRBD1. Germline V CDR1 and CDR2: MNHEY, SMNVEV (reference sequence). Trimming removed 4 bases from V and 4 bases from J; junction bases left unmatched: 7. The CDR3 extends over 16 amino acids. DNA of the CDR3: TGTGCCAGCAGTTCCGTCCGGGACAGGGGAAATCAGCCCCAGCATTTT. The encoded protein is CASSSVRDRGNQPQHF.

V gene TRBV6-5 combines with J gene TRBJ2-5; a weak D match, TRBD1 (6 bases). The CDR3 runs to 15 residues. The germline gives CDR1 MNHEY, CDR2 SVGAGI. With 0 bases removed from V and 4 bases from J, the gap between germline ends came to 12 bases. CDR3 in DNA: TGTGCCAGCAGTTACTCAGCAGGGGCTGGAGAGACCCAGTACTTC. Amino acid sequence: CASSYSAGAGETQYF.

This chain links TRBV2 with TRBJ2-7; D gene uncertain. V lost 7 bases to trimming and J lost 1 base, with 14 bases between them. The germline gives CDR1 SNHLY, CDR2 FYNNEI. This CDR3 has 14 residues. The CDR3 DNA sequence: TGTGCCAGCACGCCGGGTCACCTATCCTACGAGCAGTACTTC. Its translation: CASTPGHLSYEQYF.

The rearrangement links TRBV13 to TRBJ1-5; possibly TRBD1 for D (6 bases). The V gene lost 4 bases and the J gene lost 4 bases, with 8 bases spanning the gap. Germline-derived CDR1 and CDR2 are PRHDT and FYEKMQ (reference sequence). The CDR3 covers 13 residues. CDR3 loop: CASSSGQNQPQHF. DNA for the CDR3: TGTGCCAGCAGCTCCGGACAGAATCAGCCCCAGCATTTT.

This chain joins TRBV5-1 and TRBJ2-1; 7 positions agree with TRBD1. Germline CDR1 is SGHRS and CDR2 is YFSETQ. J was trimmed by 6 bases and V by 3 bases; bases with no gene match: 3. The CDR3 runs 13 residues. In DNA form, the CDR3 reads TGCGCCAGCAGCTCGGGACAGATCAATGAGCAGTTCTTC. Its translation: CASSSGQINEQFF.